This T cell receptor beta chain appears in the sequencing data of a study of T cells in Graves' hyperthyroidism and ophthalmopathy. The source material, RNA transcripts, was used to amplify TCR beta CDR3 regions. A first-round RT-PCR of the TCR CDR3 used the HTBI primer set. MiXCR, run by TCRdb on the multiplex PCR reads, gives a single entry per CDR3 protein. Among roughly 150,000 distinct CDR3 sequences listed, 9.4% were seen once. This clonotype has a count of ten or more. Its target is not known. Points from the study as a whole: Among clonotypes expanded in thyroid above 0.001, most were also found in blood.

Aged 18 to 65, the patients had hyperthyroidism that was newly diagnosed and had lasted under 2 months. Sequenced: blood. The sequence came from a young woman with Graves' hyperthyroidism that later progressed to Graves' ophthalmopathy.

The CDR3 loop is CASSARGQETQYF. DNA for the CDR3: TGTGCCAGCAGTGCTAGGGGCCAAGAGACCCAGTACTTC. The chain carries TRBV2 and TRBJ2-5; D possibly corresponds to TRBD1 (5 bases). CDR3 length: 13 residues. Germline V gene data show CDR1 as SNHLY and CDR2 as FYNNEI. V was trimmed by 4 bases and J by 1 base, leaving 7 bases between them.